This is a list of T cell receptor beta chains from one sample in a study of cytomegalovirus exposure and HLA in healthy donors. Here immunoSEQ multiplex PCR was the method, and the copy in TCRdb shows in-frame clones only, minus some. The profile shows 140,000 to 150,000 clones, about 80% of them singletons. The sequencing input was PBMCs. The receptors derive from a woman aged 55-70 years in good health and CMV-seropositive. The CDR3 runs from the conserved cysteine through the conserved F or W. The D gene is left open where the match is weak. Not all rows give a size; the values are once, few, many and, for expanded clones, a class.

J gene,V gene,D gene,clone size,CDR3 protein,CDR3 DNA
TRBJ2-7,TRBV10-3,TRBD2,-,CAISEREVAGRPEQYF,TGTGCCATCAGTGAGCGGGAAGTAGCGGGCCGGCCCGAGCAGTACTTC
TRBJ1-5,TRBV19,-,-,CASSISSNQPQHF,TGTGCCAGTAGTATCAGTAGCAATCAGCCCCAGCATTTT
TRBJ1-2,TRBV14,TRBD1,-,CASSPMEGQSLGGYTF,TGTGCCAGCAGCCCGATGGAGGGACAGTCTTTGGGAGGCTACACCTTC
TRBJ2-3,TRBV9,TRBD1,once,CASSARDRQGGTDTQYF,TGTGCCAGCAGCGCCCGGGACAGACAAGGGGGCACAGATACGCAGTATTTT
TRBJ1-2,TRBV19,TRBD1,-,CASSIGGQGANYGYTF,TGTGCCAGTAGTATTGGAGGACAGGGGGCTAACTATGGCTACACCTTC
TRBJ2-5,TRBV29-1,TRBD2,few,CSVRIAGFVETQYF,TGCAGCGTTCGGATAGCGGGATTCGTAGAGACCCAGTACTTC
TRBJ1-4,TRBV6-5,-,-,CASRSQDRTNEKLFF,TGTGCCAGCAGAAGCCAAGACAGGACTAATGAAAAACTGTTTTTT
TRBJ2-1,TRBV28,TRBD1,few,CASSPRQGWVNEQFF,TGTGCCAGCAGTCCACGACAGGGGTGGGTCAATGAGCAGTTCTTC
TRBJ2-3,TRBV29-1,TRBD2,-,CSAPGLGRDTQYF,TGCAGCGCACCGGGACTAGGCAGAGATACGCAGTATTTT
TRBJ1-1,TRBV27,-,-,CASSPLSRDLEAFF,TGTGCCAGCAGTCCCTTATCACGGGACTTGGAAGCTTTCTTT
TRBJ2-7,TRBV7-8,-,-,CASSLRKGAGPYEQYF,TGTGCCAGCAGCTTAAGAAAAGGAGCAGGGCCCTACGAGCAGTACTTC
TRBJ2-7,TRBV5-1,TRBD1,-,CASSTSTGGSYEQYF,TGCGCCAGCAGCACCTCGACAGGGGGATCCTACGAGCAGTACTTC
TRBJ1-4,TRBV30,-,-,CAWSGVPTNEKLFF,TGTGCCTGGAGCGGGGTACCAACTAATGAAAAACTGTTTTTT
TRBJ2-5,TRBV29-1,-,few,CSVDSGRQETQYF,TGCAGCGTGGACTCTGGACGGCAAGAGACCCAGTACTTC
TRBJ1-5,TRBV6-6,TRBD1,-,CASSYGAGGFPEPQHF,TGTGCCAGCAGTTACGGGGCAGGGGGTTTCCCGGAGCCCCAGCATTTT
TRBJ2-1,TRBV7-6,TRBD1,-,CASSPDGTGPNEQFF,TGTGCCAGCAGCCCAGACGGGACAGGGCCCAATGAGCAGTTCTTC
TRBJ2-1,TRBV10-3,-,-,CAISDRTGVGEQFF,TGTGCCATCAGTGATCGGACTGGGGTAGGTGAGCAGTTCTTC
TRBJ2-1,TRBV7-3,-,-,CASSLWGVADSYNEQFF,TGTGCCAGCAGCTTATGGGGGGTAGCGGACTCCTACAATGAGCAGTTCTTC
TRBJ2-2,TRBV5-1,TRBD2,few,CASSLTSGKATGELFF,TGCGCCAGCAGCTTGACTAGCGGGAAGGCTACCGGGGAGCTGTTTTTT
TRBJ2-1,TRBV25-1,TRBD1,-,CASSGGTGSSSYNEQFF,TGTGCCAGCAGTGGGGGGACAGGGTCGAGCTCCTACAATGAGCAGTTCTTC
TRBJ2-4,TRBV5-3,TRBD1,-,CARRRNRDREDRKNIQYF,TGTGCCAGAAGACGGAATCGGGACAGGGAAGATCGGAAAAACATTCAGTACTTC
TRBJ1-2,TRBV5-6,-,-,CASSFTGRSGYTF,TGTGCCAGCAGCTTTACAGGGAGATCTGGCTACACCTTC
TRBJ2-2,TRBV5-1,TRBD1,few,CASRRTGDTGELFF,TGCGCCAGCAGGCGGACAGGGGACACCGGGGAGCTGTTTTTT
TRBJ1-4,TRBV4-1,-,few,CASSNTELEGKLFF,TGCGCCAGCTCAAACACGGAGTTGGAAGGAAAACTGTTTTTT
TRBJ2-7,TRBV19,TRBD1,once,CASSLTGVEQYF,TGTGCCAGTAGTTTGACAGGGGTCGAGCAGTACTTC
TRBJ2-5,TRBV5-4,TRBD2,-,CASSSGSSGRWETQYF,TGTGCCAGCAGCTCAGGGTCTAGCGGGAGATGGGAGACCCAGTACTTC
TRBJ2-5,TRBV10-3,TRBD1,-,CAITEGQGETQYF,TGTGCCATCACCGAGGGACAGGGAGAGACCCAGTACTTC
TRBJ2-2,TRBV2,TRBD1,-,CASSEPGGAMQTGELFF,TGTGCCAGCAGTGAACCAGGGGGCGCTATGCAAACCGGGGAGCTGTTTTTT
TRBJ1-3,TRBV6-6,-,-,CASSYPTGAGGNTIYF,TGTGCCAGCAGTTACCCCACCGGTGCGGGTGGAAACACCATATATTTT
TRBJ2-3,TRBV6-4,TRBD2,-,CASSDRPSGGTDTQYF,TGTGCCAGCAGTGACCGCCCTAGCGGGGGCACAGATACGCAGTATTTT
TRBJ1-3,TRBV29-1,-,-,CSVEGGSLGNTIYF,TGCAGCGTTGAGGGAGGGAGTCTCGGAAACACCATATATTTT
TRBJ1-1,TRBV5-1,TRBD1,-,CASSSGTGENWMNTEAFF,TGCGCCAGCAGCTCCGGGACAGGGGAAAATTGGATGAACACTGAAGCTTTCTTT
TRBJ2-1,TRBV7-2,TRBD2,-,CASSPKLAGYNEQFF,TGTGCCAGCAGCCCCAAACTAGCGGGTTACAATGAGCAGTTCTTC
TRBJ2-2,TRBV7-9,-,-,CASTQGGGVYPGELFF,TGTGCCAGCACCCAAGGGGGGGGAGTGTACCCCGGGGAGCTGTTTTTT
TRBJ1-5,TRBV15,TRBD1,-,CATSRGQGANQPQHF,TGTGCCACCAGCAGAGGACAGGGGGCCAATCAGCCCCAGCATTTT
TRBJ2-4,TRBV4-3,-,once,CASSQDGGGTRNIQYF,TGCGCCAGCAGCCAAGATGGCGGAGGGACCAGAAACATTCAGTACTTC
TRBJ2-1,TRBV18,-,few,CASSPTGNEQFF,TGTGCCAGCTCACCTACAGGTAATGAGCAGTTCTTC
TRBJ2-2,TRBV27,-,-,CASSYQGVKGTGELFF,TGTGCCAGCAGTTACCAAGGCGTCAAGGGGACCGGGGAGCTGTTTTTT
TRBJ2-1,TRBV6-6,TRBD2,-,CASRSSGRAGHEQFF,TGTGCCAGCAGGTCTAGCGGGAGGGCCGGGCATGAGCAGTTCTTC
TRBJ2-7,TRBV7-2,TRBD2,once,CASSSGEGGGGSYEQYF,TGTGCCAGCAGCTCCGGGGAGGGCGGGGGGGGCTCCTACGAGCAGTACTTC
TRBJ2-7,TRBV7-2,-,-,CASSFPGVHEQYF,TGTGCCAGCAGCTTCCCGGGAGTTCACGAGCAGTACTTC
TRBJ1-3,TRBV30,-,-,CAWTTGWGNTIYF,TGTGCCTGGACCACAGGTTGGGGAAACACCATATATTTT
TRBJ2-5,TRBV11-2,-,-,CASSFQGHQETQYF,TGTGCCAGCAGCTTTCAGGGCCACCAAGAGACCCAGTACTTC
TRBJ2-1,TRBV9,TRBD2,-,CASSVAPSGAYNEQFF,TGTGCCAGCAGCGTAGCTCCCAGCGGGGCCTACAATGAGCAGTTCTTC